This T cell receptor (beta chain) was obtained from a study of shared clonotypes between healthy human individuals. Some clones are missing from TCRdb's copy, which holds only in-frame ones; the method was immunoSEQ multiplex PCR. The sample comprises about 490,000 clones, about 78% of which are singletons, and approximately 12% rests with the top ten. The CDR3 sequence is 14 residues long. V was pared by 7 bases and J by 8 bases, with 17 bases between. Germline CDR1 is MGHDK and CDR2 is SYGVNS. The sequence came from a middle-aged woman in good health. Some clones in this sample may be carry-over from other donors' samples. The chain is built from TRBV25-1 and TRBJ1-4; D possibly corresponds to TRBD1 (6 bases). The sample taken for sequencing was PBMCs. The CDR3 DNA follows: TGTGCCAGCACCCAAACAGGGAATGCGGAAAAACTGTTTTTT. This sequence encodes CASTQTGNAEKLFF.